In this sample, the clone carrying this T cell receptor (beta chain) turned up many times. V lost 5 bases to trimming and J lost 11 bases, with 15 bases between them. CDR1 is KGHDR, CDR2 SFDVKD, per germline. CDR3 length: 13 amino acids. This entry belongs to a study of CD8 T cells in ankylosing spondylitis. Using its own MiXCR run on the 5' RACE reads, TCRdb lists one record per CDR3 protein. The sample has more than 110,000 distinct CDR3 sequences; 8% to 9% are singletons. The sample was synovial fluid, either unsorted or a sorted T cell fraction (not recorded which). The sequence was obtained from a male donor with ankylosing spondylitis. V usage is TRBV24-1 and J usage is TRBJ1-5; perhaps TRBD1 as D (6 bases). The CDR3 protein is CATSGGGALAQHF. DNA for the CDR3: TGTGCCACCAGTGGGGGGGGGGCTCTGGCCCAGCATTTT.